This T cell receptor (beta chain) was found in a study of T cell responses to AZD1222 COVID-19 vaccine. Study-level information: Analysis merged second doses at about 4 or about 12 weeks. Study results and limitations: The study sampled repertoires only after the peak T cell response. Among the donors, most were white British and more were female, and clonal diversity was possibly underestimated. Increased Spike-specific TCR breadth and depth were observed after two AZD1222 doses.

To note about this clone: Antigen unknown.

The CDR3 sequence is 13 residues long. Per the germline V gene, CDR1 is LNHDA and CDR2 is SQIVND (reference sequence). With 9 bases clipped from V and 6 bases from J, the junction kept 6 bases outside the gene matches. TCRdb keeps only in-frame clones here, not all; method: immunoSEQ multiplex PCR. The sample carries about 120,000 clones, about 90% recorded once. This sequence originates from an adult in good health. Sequenced material: peripheral blood, taken on day 0 of AZD1222 vaccination. This chain uses TRBV19 with TRBJ1-5; 9 bases fit TRBD1. CDR3 nucleotide sequence: TGTGCCAGCCAGGGACAGGGCTCTCAGCCCCAGCATTTT. This codes for CASQGQGSQPQHF.